This entry lists 7 T cell receptor beta chains sequenced from one sample in a study of T cell responses to AZD1222 COVID-19 vaccine. Clones were read by immunoSEQ multiplex PCR, and TCRdb kept only the in-frame ones, dropping some. In the table there are approximately 170,000 clones, around 85% of which are singletons. Sequenced material: peripheral blood, taken 28 days after the second AZD1222 dose. These receptor sequences come from an adult who received the AZD1222 COVID-19 vaccine.

The chain links TRBV7-6 to TRBJ1-5; tentative D call: TRBD1 (6 bases). The V end was cut by 5 bases, the J end by 3 bases, with 20 bases between. The CDR3 covers 17 residues. Looked up from germline, CDR1 is SGHVS and CDR2 is FNYEAQ. CDR3: CASSPGVARTLNQPQHF. DNA of the CDR3: TGTGCCAGCAGCCCAGGGGTGGCTAGGACCCTCAATCAGCCCCAGCATTTT. The full variable domain, its missing parts supplied by reference TRBV7-6 and TRBJ1-5, is GAGVSQSPRYKVTKRGQDVALRCDPISGHVSLYWYRQALGQGPEFLTYFNYEAQQDKSGLPNDRFSAERPEGSISTLTIQRTEQRDSAMYRCASSPGVARTLNQPQHFGDGTRLSIL.

The chain combines TRBV6-5 with TRBJ2-5, with D possibly matching TRBD2 (5 bases). The CDR3 spans 14 residues. V was clipped by 2 bases and J by 1 base, with 8 bases between them. Germline V gene lookup returns CDR1 MNHEY and CDR2 SVGAGI. This chain's CDR3 is CASSYGGAQETQYF. The CDR3 nucleotides are TGTGCCAGCAGTTACGGAGGAGCCCAAGAGACCCAGTACTTC.

This sequence joins TRBV5-1 and TRBJ1-4; D perhaps matches TRBD1 (6 bases). Trimming removed 0 bases from V and 5 bases from J, with 8 bases in between. The CDR3 has 14 amino acids. Germline V gene lookup returns CDR1 SGHRS and CDR2 YFSETQ. CDR3 sequence: CASSLGQENEKLFF. The CDR3 coding sequence is TGCGCCAGCAGCTTGGGACAGGAGAATGAAAAACTGTTTTTT. Variable domain in full (rest from reference TRBV5-1 and TRBJ1-4): KAGVTQTPRYLIKTRGQQVTLSCSPISGHRSVSWYQQTPGQGLQFLFEYFSETQRNKGNFPGRFSGRQFSNSRSEMNVSTLELGDSALYLCASSLGQENEKLFFGSGTQLSVL.

The chain carries TRBV5-6 and TRBJ1-6, with D hard to call. This CDR3 contains 12 residues. Germline values: CDR1 SGHDT, CDR2 YYEEEE. V lost 4 bases and J lost 4, with 3 bases in between. The CDR3 reads CASSQYNSPLHF. CDR3 sequence (DNA): TGTGCCAGCAGCCAGTATAATTCACCCCTCCACTTT.

The sample holds one count of this clone. J is TRBJ1-1 and V is TRBV29-1; D not certain. Germline lookup yields CDR1 SQVTM and CDR2 ANQGSEA. The CDR3 sequence is 12 residues long. V was trimmed by 4 bases and J by 10 bases, leaving 16 bases between them. The CDR3 nucleotides read TGCAGCGTTGCGGATCCGGGAGTGGTAGCTTTCTTT. Translating it yields CSVADPGVVAFF.

V is TRBV7-2 and J is TRBJ1-3; a possible D gene is TRBD1 (6 bases). The CDR3 is 15 residues long. Trimming took 0 bases from V and 4 from J, leaving 10 bases between them. The germline V gene has CDR1 SGHTA and CDR2 FQGNSA. The CDR3 protein is CASSLATGSGNTIYF. CDR3 nucleotides: TGTGCCAGCAGCTTAGCTACAGGGTCCGGAAACACCATATATTTT.

This clone was observed once. The chain joins TRBV5-1 to TRBJ1-1; perhaps TRBD1 as D (5 bases). CDR1 is SGHRS, CDR2 YFSETQ, per germline. This CDR3 region has 15 residues. V was pared by 0 bases and J by 4 bases, with 13 bases between. The DNA of the CDR3 is TGCGCCAGCAGCTTGGTTCCAGGGTTGACCACTGAAGCTTTCTTT. It yields the protein CASSLVPGLTTEAFF.